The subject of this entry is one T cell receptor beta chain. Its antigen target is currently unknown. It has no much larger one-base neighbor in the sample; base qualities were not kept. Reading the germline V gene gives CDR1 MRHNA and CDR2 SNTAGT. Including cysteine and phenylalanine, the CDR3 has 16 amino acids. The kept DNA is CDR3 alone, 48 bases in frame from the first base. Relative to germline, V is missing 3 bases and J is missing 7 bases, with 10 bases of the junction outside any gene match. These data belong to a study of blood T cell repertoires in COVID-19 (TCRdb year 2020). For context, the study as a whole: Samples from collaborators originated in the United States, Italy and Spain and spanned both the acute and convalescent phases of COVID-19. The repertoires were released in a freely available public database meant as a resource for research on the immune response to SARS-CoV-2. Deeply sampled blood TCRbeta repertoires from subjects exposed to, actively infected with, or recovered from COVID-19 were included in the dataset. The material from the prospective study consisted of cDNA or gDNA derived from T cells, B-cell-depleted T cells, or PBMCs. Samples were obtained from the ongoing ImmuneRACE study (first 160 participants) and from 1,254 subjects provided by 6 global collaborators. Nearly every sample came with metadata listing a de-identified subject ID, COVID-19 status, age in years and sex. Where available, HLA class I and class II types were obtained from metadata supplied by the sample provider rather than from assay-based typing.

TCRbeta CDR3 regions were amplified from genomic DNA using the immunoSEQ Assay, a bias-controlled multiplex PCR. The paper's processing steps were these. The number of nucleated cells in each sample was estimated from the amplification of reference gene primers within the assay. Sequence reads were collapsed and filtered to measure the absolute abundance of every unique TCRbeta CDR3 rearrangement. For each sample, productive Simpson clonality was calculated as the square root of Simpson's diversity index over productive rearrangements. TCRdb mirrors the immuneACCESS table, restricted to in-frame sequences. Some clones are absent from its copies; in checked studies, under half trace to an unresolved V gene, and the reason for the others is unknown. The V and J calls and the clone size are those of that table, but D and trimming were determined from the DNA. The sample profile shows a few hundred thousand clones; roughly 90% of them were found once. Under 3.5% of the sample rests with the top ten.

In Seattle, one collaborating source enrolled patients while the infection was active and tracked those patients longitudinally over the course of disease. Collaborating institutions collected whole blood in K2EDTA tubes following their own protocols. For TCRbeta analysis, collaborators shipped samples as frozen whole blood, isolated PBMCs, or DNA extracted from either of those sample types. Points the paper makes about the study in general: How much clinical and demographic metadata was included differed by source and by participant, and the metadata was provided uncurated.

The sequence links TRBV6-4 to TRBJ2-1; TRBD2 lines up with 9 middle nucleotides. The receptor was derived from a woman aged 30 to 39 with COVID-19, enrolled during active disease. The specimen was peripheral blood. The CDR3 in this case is CASSEGALAGRNEQFF. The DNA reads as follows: TGTGCCAGCAGTGAAGGGGCACTAGCGGGTAGGAATGAGCAGTTCTTC.